This passage covers 15 T cell receptor beta chains from one sample sequenced in a study of Ad26.COV2.S vaccination and SARS-CoV-2 variants. Treatment: 15 to 20 received Ad26.COV2.S at low or high dose, single or two shots; several received placebo; per-sample allocation not given. Collection of samples fell on day 63 after the first vaccine or placebo injection. Only in-frame clones appear in the TCRdb table, and some are missing; sequencing was by immunoSEQ multiplex PCR. Of around 380,000 clones in the sample, less than 90% were seen once. The source was peripheral blood, collected in a trial of Ad26.COV2.S vaccine versus placebo. The receptors shown here come from a person aged 18-65 years who received the Ad26.COV2.S COVID-19 vaccine or a placebo.

This chain joins TRBV6-5 and TRBJ1-2; D is ambiguous. Germline loops: CDR1 MNHEY, CDR2 SVGAGI. CDR3 length: 14 residues. V was trimmed by 0 bases and J by 2 bases, leaving 7 bases between them. The CDR3 region is CASSYSGRNYGYTF. CDR3 coding DNA: TGTGCCAGCAGTTACTCAGGCCGCAACTATGGCTACACCTTC.

The chain is built from TRBV11-2 and TRBJ2-1; the D is unclear. Germline assignment: CDR1 SGHAT and CDR2 FQNNGV. The length of the CDR3 is 13 residues. Trimming shortened V by 8 bases and J by 9 bases, and 17 bases separated the two germline ends. CDR3 DNA sequence: TGTGCCAGCCGCCCCGCATGGAACGGTGAGCAGTTCTTC. Its protein is CASRPAWNGEQFF.

The J gene is TRBJ2-7, the V gene TRBV7-2; D assignment may be TRBD1 or TRBD2 (5 bases each). The V end lost 2 bases, the J end lost 4 bases, and 24 bases lay between the germline ends. This CDR3 has 18 residues. Germline CDR1 reads SGHTA; CDR2 reads FQGNSA. In DNA form, the CDR3 reads TGTGCCAGCAGCTTACCCGAGCCGGACCTCCTCGGGGCTTACGAGCAGTACTTC. It specifies CASSLPEPDLLGAYEQYF.

The chain is built from TRBV29-1 and TRBJ1-5; D unresolved. The CDR3 covers 13 residues. The V end lost 4 bases, the J end lost 9 bases, and 16 bases lay between the germline ends. Germline lookup yields CDR1 SQVTM and CDR2 ANQGSEA. CDR3 nucleotide sequence: TGCAGCGTTGTGGGTGAGATGGCGGGGCCCCAGCATTTT. The encoded protein is CSVVGEMAGPQHF.

The chain joins TRBV5-6 to TRBJ1-6; D may be TRBD1 (5 bases). V lost 2 bases to trimming and J lost 1 base, with 10 bases between them. CDR3 length equals 16 residues. The germline gives CDR1 SGHDT, CDR2 YYEEEE. CDR3 nucleotides: TGTGCCAGCAGCTTACTGGGGGGATCCTATAATTCACCCCTCCACTTT. As protein: CASSLLGGSYNSPLHF.

As for this clone: The same CDR3 is also encoded by other DNA sequences in this sample. CDR3 DNA: TGTGCCATCAGTTCCGGGATGAACACTGAAGCTTTCTTT. Its protein product is CAISSGMNTEAFF. The chain uses TRBV10-3 and TRBJ1-1; D ambiguous. Per germline, CDR1 ENHRY and CDR2 SYGVKD. V was shortened by 5 bases and J by 0 bases, with 7 bases between the two germline ends. This CDR3 region has 13 residues.

The table lists this clone with a few counts. The genes are TRBV2 and TRBJ1-5; no clear D gene. Trimming left V 6 bases short and J 2 bases short, with 11 bases between. Looked up from germline, CDR1 is SNHLY and CDR2 is FYNNEI. The CDR3 runs to 14 residues. This CDR3 reads CASRPGNGNQPQHF. CDR3 bases: TGTGCCAGCAGGCCGGGAAATGGCAATCAGCCCCAGCATTTT.

The J gene is TRBJ1-6, the V gene TRBV27, with 7 bases fitting TRBD1. V was clipped by 4 bases and J by 6 bases; unmatched bases: 18. Germline values: CDR1 MNHEY, CDR2 SMNVEV (reference sequence). The CDR3 consists of 19 residues. This CDR3 reads CASSSSRQGRGVVNSPLHF. The CDR3, as DNA: TGTGCCAGCAGTTCGTCGAGACAGGGACGGGGAGTAGTTAATTCACCCCTCCACTTT.

The gene calls are TRBV2 and TRBJ1-5, with D possibly being TRBD1 (6 bases). V was shortened by 3 bases and J by 3 bases, with 12 bases between the two germline ends. Germline CDR1 reads SNHLY; CDR2 reads FYNNEI. The length of the CDR3 is 15 residues. CDR3 sequence reads: CASSDVGGHNQPQHF. The CDR3 nucleotides are TGTGCCAGCAGTGATGTGGGGGGCCACAATCAGCCCCAGCATTTT.

The chain recombines TRBV5-8 with TRBJ2-5, with D tentatively TRBD2 (5 bases). This CDR3 has 13 amino acids. Germline lookup yields CDR1 SGHTS and CDR2 YDEGEE. With 1 base removed from V and 5 bases from J, the gap between germline ends came to 9 bases. Here the CDR3 DNA reads TGTGCCAGCAGCTTGCCGGGGTGGGAGACCCAGTACTTC. This encodes CASSLPGWETQYF.

The V and J genes are TRBV2 and TRBJ2-5, with D possibly matching TRBD1 (5 bases). The CDR3 has 15 amino acids. Trimming left V 6 bases short and J 4 bases short, with 18 bases between. CDR1 is SNHLY and CDR2 is FYNNEI in the germline V gene. Here the CDR3 DNA reads TGTGCCAGCAGGGTTTTAAGGGGCGGTTTAGAGACCCAGTACTTC. As protein: CASRVLRGGLETQYF.

This clone was detected only a few times. CDR3 in DNA: TGCGCCAGCAGCTTGGACGGGGATTCAGGCTACACCTTC. Residues: CASSLDGDSGYTF. The rearrangement joins TRBV5-1 to TRBJ1-2; no firm D call. Germline V lookup: CDR1 SGHRS, CDR2 YFSETQ. There are 13 residues in the CDR3. V was trimmed by 0 bases and J by 8 bases, leaving 11 bases between them.

This rearrangement joins TRBV2 to TRBJ1-1, with 7 positions matching TRBD1. In germline, CDR1 is SNHLY, CDR2 FYNNEI. CDR3 size: 14 residues. V shed 1 base and J 5 bases; nucleotides not matched to a gene: 4. The CDR3 reads CASSEETGRTEAFF. The DNA of the CDR3 is TGTGCCAGCAGTGAAGAGACAGGGAGAACTGAAGCTTTCTTT.

This clone was observed a few times. The chain uses TRBV20-1 and TRBJ1-1, with D perhaps TRBD1 (6 bases). V was trimmed by 3 bases and J by 0 bases, leaving 8 bases between them. Germline-derived CDR1 and CDR2 are DFQATT and SNEGSKA (reference sequence). CDR3 length: 13 residues. CDR3 protein: CSASEGVNTEAFF. For the CDR3, the DNA is TGCAGTGCTAGTGAGGGGGTGAACACTGAAGCTTTCTTT.

CDR3 loop: CASSSWGENEKLFF. Written as DNA, the CDR3 is TGTGCCAGCAGCTCCTGGGGCGAAAATGAAAAACTGTTTTTT. V usage is TRBV7-9 and J usage is TRBJ1-4; the D gene is possibly TRBD1 (5 bases). Germline V lookup: CDR1 SEHNR, CDR2 FQNEAQ (reference sequence). The ends were cut back, 4 bases at V and 5 bases at J, with 11 bases in the middle. The CDR3 has 14 amino acids.